Presented here are 6 T cell receptor beta chains from one specimen sequenced in a study of identical twins. TCRdb re-analysed the 5' RACE reads in MiXCR, keeping a single row per CDR3 protein. The table shows around 690,000 distinct CDR3 sequences, with roughly 20% occurring only once. These data also featured in a second study, about T cells expressing NK-cell markers.

The sequenced material came from PBMCs. The receptors derive from a woman aged 18-29 years in good health.

This rearrangement joins TRBV6-2 or TRBV6-3 to TRBJ2-2, with 12 nucleotides matching TRBD2. V was clipped by 2 bases and J by 3 bases; unmatched bases: 16. CDR3 length equals 21 residues. The germline gives CDR1 MNHEY, CDR2 SVGEGT. The CDR3 DNA reads TGTGCCAGCAGTTACAACGGTAGATATGCTAGCGGGGGGGCCGACACCGGGGAGCTGTTTTTT. Translated, it gives CASSYNGRYASGGADTGELFF.

This clonotype came up a few times. The chain links TRBV5-1 to TRBJ1-2; D gene uncertain. This CDR3 contains 14 residues. Germline lookup yields CDR1 SGHRS and CDR2 YFSETQ. Trimming removed 1 base at V and 2 bases at J, with 9 bases between. The CDR3 DNA is TGCGCCAGCAGCTTGACAAGGGCGAACTATGGCTACACCTTC. It encodes CASSLTRANYGYTF.

The chain couples TRBV28 to TRBJ2-2; 7 bases align to TRBD2. The trim removed 6 bases at V and 0 bases at J, leaving 7 bases unmatched. The CDR3 length is 16 residues. Germline assignment: CDR1 MDHEN and CDR2 SYDVKM. The DNA of the CDR3 is TGTGCCAGCAGAGTACGACTAGCTGCGAACACCGGGGAGCTGTTTTTT. This encodes CASRVRLAANTGELFF.

Only a few counts were recorded for this clonotype. The chain combines TRBV10-3 with TRBJ2-2, with D unresolved. Germline values: CDR1 ENHRY, CDR2 SYGVKD. V was clipped by 10 bases and J by 2 bases, with 5 bases between them. CDR3 length: 11 residues. CDR3 DNA: TGTGCCACCGAAAACACCGGGGAGCTGTTTTTT. This codes for CATENTGELFF.

The V gene is TRBV20-1, the J gene TRBJ2-3; no reliable D call. The CDR3 runs to 13 residues. Germline V lookup: CDR1 DFQATT, CDR2 SNEGSKA (reference sequence). The V and J ends lost 1 base and 6 bases respectively, with 11 bases between them. CDR3 in DNA: TGCAGTGCTAGAGCACAGATCCTGGATACGCAGTATTTT. The encoded protein is CSARAQILDTQYF.

J is TRBJ2-3 and V is TRBV7-6; D is unclear. Per the germline V gene, CDR1 is SGHVS and CDR2 is FNYEAQ. The CDR3 totals 14 residues. Trimming shortened V by 5 bases and J by 1 base, and 10 bases separated the two germline ends. The CDR3 protein is CASSRKVGTDTQYF. CDR3 sequence (DNA): TGTGCCAGCAGCCGAAAGGTGGGCACAGATACGCAGTATTTT. The whole variable domain, filled in from reference TRBV7-6 and TRBJ2-3, reads GAGVSQSPRYKVTKRGQDVALRCDPISGHVSLYWYRQALGQGPEFLTYFNYEAQQDKSGLPNDRFSAERPEGSISTLTIQRTEQRDSAMYRCASSRKVGTDTQYFGPGTRLTVL.